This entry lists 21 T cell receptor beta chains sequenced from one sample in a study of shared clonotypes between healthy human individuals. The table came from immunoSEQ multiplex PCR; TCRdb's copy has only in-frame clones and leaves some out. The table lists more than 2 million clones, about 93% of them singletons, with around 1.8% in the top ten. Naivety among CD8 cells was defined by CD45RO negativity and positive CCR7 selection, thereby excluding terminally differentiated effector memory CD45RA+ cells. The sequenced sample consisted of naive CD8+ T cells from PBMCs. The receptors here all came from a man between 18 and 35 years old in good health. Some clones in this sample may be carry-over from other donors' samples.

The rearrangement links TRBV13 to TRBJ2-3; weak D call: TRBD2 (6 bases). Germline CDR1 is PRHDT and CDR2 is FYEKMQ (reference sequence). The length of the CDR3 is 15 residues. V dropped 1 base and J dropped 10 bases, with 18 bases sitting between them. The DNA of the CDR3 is TGTGCCAGCAGCTTAGAAAGGACACTCTCGGGGGCGCAGTATTTT. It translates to CASSLERTLSGAQYF.

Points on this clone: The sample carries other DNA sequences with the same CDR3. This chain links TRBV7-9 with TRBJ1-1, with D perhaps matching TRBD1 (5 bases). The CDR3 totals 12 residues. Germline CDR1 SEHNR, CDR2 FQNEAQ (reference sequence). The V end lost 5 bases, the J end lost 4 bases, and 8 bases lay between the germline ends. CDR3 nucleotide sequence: TGTGCCAGCAGCCCGAGGGGCACTGAAGCTTTCTTT. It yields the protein CASSPRGTEAFF.

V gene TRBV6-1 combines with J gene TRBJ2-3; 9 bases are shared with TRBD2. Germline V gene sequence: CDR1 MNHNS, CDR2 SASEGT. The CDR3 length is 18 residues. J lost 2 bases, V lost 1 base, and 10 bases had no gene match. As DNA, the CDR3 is TGTGCCAGCAGTGAAGGGGCGAGGGTAGCGGGGGCCACAGATACGCAGTATTTT. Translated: CASSEGARVAGATDTQYF.

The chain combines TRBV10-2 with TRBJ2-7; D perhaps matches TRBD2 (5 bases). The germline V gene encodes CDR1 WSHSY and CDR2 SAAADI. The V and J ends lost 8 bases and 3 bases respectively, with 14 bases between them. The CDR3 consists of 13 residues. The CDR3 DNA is TGCGCCAGCTGCACTAGTATGGACTACGAGCAGTACTTC. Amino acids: CASCTSMDYEQYF.

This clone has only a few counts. CDR3 nucleotides: TGCAGCGTTCTGGAGAACACTGAAGCTTTCTTT. Its protein product is CSVLENTEAFF. The genes are TRBV29-1 and TRBJ1-1; no firm D call. V was clipped by 5 bases and J by 1 base, with 5 bases between them. The germline gives CDR1 SQVTM, CDR2 ANQGSEA. The CDR3 loop spans 11 amino acids. The entire variable domain, with the rest obtained from reference TRBV29-1 and TRBJ1-1, is as follows: SAVISQKPSRDICQRGTSLTIQCQVDSQVTMMFWYRQQPGQSLTLIATANQGSEATYESGFVIDKFPISRPNLTFSTLTVSNMSPEDSSIYLCSVLENTEAFFGQGTRLTVV.

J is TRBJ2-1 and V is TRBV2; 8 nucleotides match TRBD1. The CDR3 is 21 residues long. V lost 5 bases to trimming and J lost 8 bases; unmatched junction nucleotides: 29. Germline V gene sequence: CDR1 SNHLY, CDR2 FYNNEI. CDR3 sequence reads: CASSLQGEPDLRDPPPDEQFF. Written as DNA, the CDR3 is TGTGCCAGCAGTCTACAGGGGGAACCCGACCTGCGCGACCCACCACCAGATGAGCAGTTCTTC.

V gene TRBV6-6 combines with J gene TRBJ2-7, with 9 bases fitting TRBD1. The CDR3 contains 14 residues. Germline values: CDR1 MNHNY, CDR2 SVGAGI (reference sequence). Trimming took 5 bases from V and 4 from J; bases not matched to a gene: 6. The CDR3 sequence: CASSERDREYEQYF. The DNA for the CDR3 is TGTGCCAGCAGTGAGAGGGACAGGGAGTACGAGCAGTACTTC.

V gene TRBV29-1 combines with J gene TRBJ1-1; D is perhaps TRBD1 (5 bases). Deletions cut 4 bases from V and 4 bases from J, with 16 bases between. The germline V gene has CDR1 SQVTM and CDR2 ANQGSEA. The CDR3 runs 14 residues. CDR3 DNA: TGCAGCGTTGGGAGAGGGGAAGTGGGCACTGAAGCTTTCTTT. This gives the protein CSVGRGEVGTEAFF.

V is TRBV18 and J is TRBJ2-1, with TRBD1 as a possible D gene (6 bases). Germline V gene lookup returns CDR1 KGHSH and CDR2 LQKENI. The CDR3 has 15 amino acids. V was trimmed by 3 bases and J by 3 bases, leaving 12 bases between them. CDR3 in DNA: TGTGCCAGCTCACCGATTAAGACAGGCTACAATGAGCAGTTCTTC. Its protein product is CASSPIKTGYNEQFF.

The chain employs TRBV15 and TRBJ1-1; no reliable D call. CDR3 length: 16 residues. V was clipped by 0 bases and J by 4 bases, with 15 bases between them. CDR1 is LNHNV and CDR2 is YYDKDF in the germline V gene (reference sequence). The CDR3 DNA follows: TGTGCCACCAGCAGAGATCCTGAGAATTTGTCCACTGAAGCTTTCTTT. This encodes CATSRDPENLSTEAFF.

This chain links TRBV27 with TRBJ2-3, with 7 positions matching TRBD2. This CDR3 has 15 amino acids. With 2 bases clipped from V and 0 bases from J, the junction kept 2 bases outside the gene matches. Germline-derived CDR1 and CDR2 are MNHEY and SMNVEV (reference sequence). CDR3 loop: CASSLLAASTDTQYF. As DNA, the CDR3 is TGTGCCAGCAGTTTACTAGCGGCTAGCACAGATACGCAGTATTTT.

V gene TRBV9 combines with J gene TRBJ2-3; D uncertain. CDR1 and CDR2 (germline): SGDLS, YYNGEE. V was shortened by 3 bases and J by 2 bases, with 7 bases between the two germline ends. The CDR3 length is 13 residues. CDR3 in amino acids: CASSAEDTDTQYF. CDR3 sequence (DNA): TGTGCCAGCAGCGCCGAGGACACAGATACGCAGTATTTT.

The CDR3 is CASSVSGTGRAETQYF. The CDR3 nucleotides read TGTGCCAGCAGCGTCTCCGGGACAGGACGGGCCGAGACCCAGTACTTC. V is TRBV9 and J is TRBJ2-5, with 8 bases aligning to TRBD1. Germline V lookup: CDR1 SGDLS, CDR2 YYNGEE. The CDR3 is 16 amino acids. V lost 2 bases to trimming and J lost 5 bases; unmatched junction nucleotides: 11.

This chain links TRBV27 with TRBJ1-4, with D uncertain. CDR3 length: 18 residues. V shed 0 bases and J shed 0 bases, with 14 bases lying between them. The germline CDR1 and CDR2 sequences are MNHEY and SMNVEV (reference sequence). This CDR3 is CASSLSRAGLATNEKLFF. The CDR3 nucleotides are TGTGCCAGCAGTTTATCGAGGGCAGGCCTTGCAACTAATGAAAAACTGTTTTTT. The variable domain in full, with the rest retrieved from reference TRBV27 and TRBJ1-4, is EAQVTQNPRYLITVTGKKLTVTCSQNMNHEYMSWYRQDPGLGLRQIYYSMNVEVTDKGDVPEGYKVSRKEKRNFPLILESPSPNQTSLYFCASSLSRAGLATNEKLFFGSGTQLSVL.

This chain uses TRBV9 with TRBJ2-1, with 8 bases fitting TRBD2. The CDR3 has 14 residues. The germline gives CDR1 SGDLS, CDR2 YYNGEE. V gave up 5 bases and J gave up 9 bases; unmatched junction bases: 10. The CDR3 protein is CASRPPRAGGEQFF. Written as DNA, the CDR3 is TGTGCCAGCAGGCCCCCTAGGGCGGGAGGTGAGCAGTTCTTC.

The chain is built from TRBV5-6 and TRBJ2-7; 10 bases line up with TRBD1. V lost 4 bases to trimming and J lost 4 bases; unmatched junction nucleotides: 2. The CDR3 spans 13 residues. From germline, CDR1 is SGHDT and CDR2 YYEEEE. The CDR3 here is CASSKGQGYEQYF. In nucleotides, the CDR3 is TGTGCCAGCAGCAAGGGACAGGGGTACGAGCAGTACTTC.

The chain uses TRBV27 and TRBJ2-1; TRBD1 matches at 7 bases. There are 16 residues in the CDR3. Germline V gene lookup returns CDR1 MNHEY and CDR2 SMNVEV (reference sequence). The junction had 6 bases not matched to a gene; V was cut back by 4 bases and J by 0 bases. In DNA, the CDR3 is TGTGCCAGCAGTTGGGGGACAGCCCTCTCCTACAATGAGCAGTTCTTC. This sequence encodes CASSWGTALSYNEQFF.

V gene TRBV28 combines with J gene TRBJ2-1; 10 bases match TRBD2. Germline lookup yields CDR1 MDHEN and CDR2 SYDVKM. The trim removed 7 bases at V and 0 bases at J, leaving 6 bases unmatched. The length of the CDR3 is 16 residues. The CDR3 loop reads CASTPGLAASYNEQFF. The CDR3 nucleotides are TGTGCCAGCACCCCCGGACTAGCGGCCTCCTACAATGAGCAGTTCTTC.

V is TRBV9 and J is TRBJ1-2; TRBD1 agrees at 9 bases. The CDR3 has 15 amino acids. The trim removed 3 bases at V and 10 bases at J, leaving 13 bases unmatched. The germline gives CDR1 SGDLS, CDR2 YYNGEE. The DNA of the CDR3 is TGTGCCAGCAGCGGAGACAGGGGGATCACTCAAGCCTACACCTTC. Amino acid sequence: CASSGDRGITQAYTF.

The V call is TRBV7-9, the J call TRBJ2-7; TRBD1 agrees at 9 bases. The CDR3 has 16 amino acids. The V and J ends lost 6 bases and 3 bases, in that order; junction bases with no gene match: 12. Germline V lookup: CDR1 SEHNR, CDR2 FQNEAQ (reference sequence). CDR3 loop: CASSTATGTGIYEQYF. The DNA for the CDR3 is TGTGCCAGCAGTACCGCCACCGGGACAGGGATCTACGAGCAGTACTTC.

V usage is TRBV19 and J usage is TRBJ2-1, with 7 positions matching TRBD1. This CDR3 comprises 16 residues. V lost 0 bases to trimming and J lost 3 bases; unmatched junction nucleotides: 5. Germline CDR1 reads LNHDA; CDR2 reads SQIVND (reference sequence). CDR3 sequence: CASSIDLQGNYNEQFF. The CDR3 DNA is TGTGCCAGTAGTATAGATCTACAGGGGAACTACAATGAGCAGTTCTTC.